This TCR beta chain was obtained from a study of regulatory T cells in long-lasting Graves disease (dated by TCRdb to the early 2020s). For the wider study: To count as having persistent Graves' disease, a patient had to have received antithyroid drug treatment for over 5 years with TSH receptor autoantibodies remaining persistently positive. Persistent Graves' disease patients were compared with newly diagnosed Graves' disease patients by peripheral blood TCR sequencing and RNA sequencing. The study took place in China and was registered as a clinical trial. A total of approximately 35 samples were covered by TCR sequencing, comprising approximately 13 persistent and about 20 newly diagnosed Graves' disease patients. On average, persistent Graves' disease patients in the clinical cohort had been on antithyroid drugs for around ten years. Points the paper makes about the study in general: Only peripheral blood was studied, because thyroid tissue, the primary lesion, was inaccessible. Sequencing and analysis were restricted to the TCR beta chain. Compared with newly diagnosed patients, patients with persistent Graves' disease had lower TCR Shannon entropy and fewer highly expanded clones, which suggests clonal expansion. More public clonotypes were shared among persistent patients (around 3,000) than among newly diagnosed patients (roughly 960). As a limitation, the authors acknowledged that the small sample size may reduce accuracy. Preferential use of TRBV28, TRBJ1-2 and TRBJ2-5 was observed in persistent disease, whereas TRBV20-1 and TRBJ2-1 were favored in newly diagnosed disease.

The sample holds a few counts of this clonotype. Its antigen target is currently unknown. Base qualities are missing; no much larger clone stands one base away. CDR1 is given as DFQATT and CDR2 as SNEGSKA, both from the germline V gene (reference sequence). V was cut back by 5 bases and J by 4 bases, leaving a gap of 18 bases between them. From the cysteine through the phenylalanine, the CDR3 covers 14 amino acids. The read is trimmed to its CDR3 DNA, 42 bases read in frame from base 1. The library relied on multiplex PCR. Sequenced using an Illumina HiSeq 4000. iRepertoire HTBI primers and Arm-PCR amplification of CDR3 regions were used to construct TCR beta libraries. Before sequencing, the PCR products underwent gel purification. As for how the authors treated the data: Gene usage analysis of CDR3 amino acid clonotypes relied on the roughly 67 TRBV and about 15 TRBJ segments identified across samples. Filtered high-quality paired reads were merged into contigs using COPE and FqMerger. BLAST was used to align contigs to the IMGT TRBV, TRBD and TRBJ reference genes, and CDR3 was defined following IMGT. Clonotypes above 0.1% frequency were classified as highly expanded clones. Repertoire diversity was measured by Shannon entropy, and V-J evenness by the Gini coefficient. Clonotypes shared by more than one individual were considered public. TCRdb ran its own pipeline on the public reads, namely fastp trimming at Q25 and MiXCR clone calling, and kept in-frame beta chains. Rows with a matching CDR3 protein are joined into one entry that keeps the most common DNA and genes. Clone size and V and J calls follow TCRdb, not the original study. The sample table shows 350,000 to 500,000 distinct CDR3 sequences, and 21% are seen once. More than 13% of the sample is held by the ten biggest clonotypes.

This specimen's time point label, interpreted: persistent/refractory GD, antithyroid drugs over 5 years with positive TRAb. RNA was extracted from PBMCs in TRIzol for both TCR sequencing and RNA sequencing. The diagnosis of Graves' disease followed American Thyroid Association guidelines. Patients were recruited from an endocrinology department in Xi'an, China. Each patient gave roughly 8.4 milliliters of peripheral blood, collected in an EDTA anticoagulant tube. Ficoll Paque Plus density gradient separation was used to isolate PBMCs, and no further T cell sorting was done. An Agilent 2100 Bioanalyzer and agarose gel were used to assess RNA quality, and a NanoDrop 2000 was used to measure RNA concentration.

Here the chain combines TRBV20-1 and TRBJ2-7, with TRBD2 perhaps the D gene, on 5 matching bases. Material: peripheral blood mononuclear cells (PBMCs), obtained when the disease was refractory, from a patient treated with antithyroid drugs. This receptor was identified in a female donor with Graves disease. The CDR3 has the sequence CSAVHPGNWYEQYF. The DNA is as follows: TGCAGTGCTGTCCACCCCGGGAATTGGTACGAGCAGTACTTC.